This T cell receptor (beta chain) was recorded in a study of blood T cell repertoires in COVID-19. Trimming took off 1 base at V and 5 bases at J, with 15 bases between the two ends. The germline gives CDR1 SGHNT, CDR2 YYREEE (reference sequence). There are 15 residues in the CDR3. Here immunoSEQ multiplex PCR was the method, and the copy in TCRdb shows in-frame clones only, minus some. The repertoire holds 15,000 to 20,000 clones, under 95% seen once, with more than 4% in the top ten. Sequencing was done on a sample of peripheral blood. The receptor comes from a man aged 55 to 70 with active COVID-19. The V gene is TRBV5-4, the J gene TRBJ1-2, with TRBD1 as a possible D gene (5 bases). The CDR3 reads CASSLSSAGLYGYTF. The DNA of the CDR3 is TGTGCCAGCAGCTTGAGTTCGGCAGGGCTTTATGGCTACACCTTC.